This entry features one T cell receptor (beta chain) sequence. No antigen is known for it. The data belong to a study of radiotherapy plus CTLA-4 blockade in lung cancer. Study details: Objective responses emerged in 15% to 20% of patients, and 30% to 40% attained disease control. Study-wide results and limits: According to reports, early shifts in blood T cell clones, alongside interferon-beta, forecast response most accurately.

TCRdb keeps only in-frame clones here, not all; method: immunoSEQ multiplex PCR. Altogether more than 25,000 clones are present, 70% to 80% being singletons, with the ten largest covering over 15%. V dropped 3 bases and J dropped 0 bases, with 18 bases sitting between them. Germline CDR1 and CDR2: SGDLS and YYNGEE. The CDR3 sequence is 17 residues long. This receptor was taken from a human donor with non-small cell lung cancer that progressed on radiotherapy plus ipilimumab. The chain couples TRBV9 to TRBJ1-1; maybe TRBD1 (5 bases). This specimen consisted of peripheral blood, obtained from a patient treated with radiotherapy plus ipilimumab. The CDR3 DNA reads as TGTGCCAGCAGCGCCCGGGCCGGCGAGGACATGAACACTGAAGCTTTCTTT. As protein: CASSARAGEDMNTEAFF.